This entry lists 23 T cell receptor beta chains sequenced from one sample in a study of cytotoxic CD8 clonotypes in ibrutinib-treated CLL. Profiling relied on immunoSEQ multiplex PCR, and the TCRdb table lists in-frame clones only, not all of them. The data show some 30,000 clones, about 70% seen once. The sample here was PBMCs, taken after 36 months of ibrutinib treatment. The source of these receptors is a human donor with chronic lymphocytic leukemia.

The chain couples TRBV4-2 to TRBJ2-7; a weak D match, TRBD1 (5 bases). The germline V gene has CDR1 LGHNA and CDR2 YNFKEQ. Trimming took 5 bases from V and 5 from J, leaving 22 bases between them. The CDR3 is made up of 16 amino acids. The CDR3 loop reads CASSSSWGQGDHEQYF. Here the CDR3 DNA reads TGTGCCAGCAGCTCCTCCTGGGGCCAGGGTGACCACGAGCAGTACTTC.

CDR3 coding DNA: TGTGCCAGCAGCTGGACAGGGTGGGCCTATGGCTACACCTTC. Translating gives CASSWTGWAYGYTF. The genes are TRBV6-9 and TRBJ1-2; TRBD1 matches at 8 bases. The CDR3 length is 14 residues. Germline loops: CDR1 MNHGY, CDR2 SVAAGI. J lost 4 bases, V lost 6 bases, and 7 bases had no gene match.

The gene calls are TRBV29-1 and TRBJ1-1; the D is unclear. Per germline, CDR1 SQVTM and CDR2 ANQGSEA. V shed 3 bases and J shed 2 bases, with 10 bases lying between them. The CDR3 extends over 13 amino acids. This CDR3 is CSVELWGNTEAFF. The CDR3 DNA is TGCAGCGTTGAGTTGTGGGGAAACACTGAAGCTTTCTTT.

The genes are TRBV19 and TRBJ1-3; 8 bases match TRBD1. The CDR3 extends over 16 amino acids. Germline V CDR1 and CDR2: LNHDA, SQIVND (reference sequence). V lost 3 bases, J lost 4 bases, and 8 bases stayed unmatched. CDR3 residues: CASSILRTGGGNTIYF. CDR3 in DNA: TGTGCCAGTAGTATCCTCCGAACAGGGGGGGGAAACACCATATATTTT.

The V call is TRBV6-5, the J call TRBJ2-2; 7 bases map to TRBD1. CDR3 size: 14 residues. CDR1 and CDR2 (germline): MNHEY, SVGAGI. J was trimmed by 6 bases and V by 2 bases; bases with no gene match: 3. The CDR3 DNA follows: TGTGCCAGCAGTTACAGGGGGCGCTCCGGGGAGCTGTTTTTT. This gives the protein CASSYRGRSGELFF.

This clone appeared a few times. The genes are TRBV11-2 and TRBJ1-1, with a weak D call TRBD1 (6 bases). This CDR3 is built from 14 residues. CDR1 SGHAT and CDR2 FQNNGV come from the germline V gene. Trimming removed 2 bases at V and 5 bases at J, with 12 bases between. CDR3: CASSLFEGGTEAFF. In nucleotides, the CDR3 is TGTGCCAGCAGCTTATTCGAAGGGGGGACTGAAGCTTTCTTT.

This clone was picked up one time. The rearrangement joins TRBV11-2 to TRBJ2-2, with 11 positions matching TRBD1. Germline values: CDR1 SGHAT, CDR2 FQNNGV. This CDR3 spans 16 amino acids. Trimming removed 5 bases from V and 4 bases from J; junction bases left unmatched: 6. This CDR3 is CASSARDRGGTGELFF. The CDR3, as DNA: TGTGCCAGCAGCGCCCGGGACAGGGGGGGCACCGGGGAGCTGTTTTTT. Full variable domain (missing parts from reference TRBV11-2 and TRBJ2-2): EAGVAQSPRYKIIEKRQSVAFWCNPISGHATLYWYQQILGQGPKLLIQFQNNGVVDDSQLPKDRFSAERLKGVDSTLKIQPAKLEDSAVYLCASSARDRGGTGELFFGEGSRLTVL.

The chain has TRBV19 and TRBJ1-5; tentatively, D is TRBD1 (5 bases). The V end was cut by 4 bases, the J end by 1 base, with 11 bases between. Per germline, CDR1 LNHDA and CDR2 SQIVND (reference sequence). The CDR3 is 15 residues long. The CDR3 DNA follows: TGTGCCAGTAGTACAGTCCGACAGAGCAATCAGCCCCAGCATTTT. It specifies CASSTVRQSNQPQHF.

The chain joins TRBV29-1 to TRBJ1-2; D unclear. V lost 6 bases and J lost 2, with 13 bases in between. The CDR3 length is 13 residues. Germline assignment: CDR1 SQVTM and CDR2 ANQGSEA. This chain's CDR3 is CSVFSGGNYGYTF. The CDR3 DNA reads TGCAGCGTCTTTTCGGGAGGGAACTATGGCTACACCTTC.

This clone was found a few times. The chain carries TRBV5-6 and TRBJ2-1, with D perhaps matching TRBD2 (6 bases). V shed 0 bases and J shed 14 bases, with 12 bases lying between them. CDR3 length equals 12 residues. CDR1 is SGHDT and CDR2 is YYEEEE in the germline V gene. In nucleotides, the CDR3 is TGTGCCAGCAGCTTGGCGTGGGACTCCGAGTTCTTC. This sequence encodes CASSLAWDSEFF.

This chain links TRBV6-1 with TRBJ1-2; D is unresolved. CDR3 size: 15 residues. CDR1 is MNHNS, CDR2 SASEGT, per germline. Trimming stripped 2 bases from V and 4 bases from J, with 14 bases between. The CDR3 sequence is CASSENSPLLYGYTF. CDR3 coding DNA: TGTGCCAGCAGTGAAAACAGCCCTCTCCTCTATGGCTACACCTTC.

This clone has just a few counts. The chain couples TRBV7-2 to TRBJ1-2; D is possibly TRBD1 (6 bases). The CDR3 contains 16 residues. CDR1 is SGHTA and CDR2 is FQGNSA in the germline V gene. Trimming took 1 base from V and 6 from J, leaving 18 bases between them. The CDR3 sequence is CASSLGTGHENDGYTF. The DNA for the CDR3 is TGTGCCAGCAGCTTAGGTACGGGACACGAAAACGATGGCTACACCTTC. The entire variable domain, with the rest obtained from reference TRBV7-2 and TRBJ1-2, is as follows: GAGVSQSPSNKVTEKGKDVELRCDPISGHTALYWYRQSLGQGLEFLIYFQGNSAPDKSGLPSDRFSAERTGGSVSTLTIQRTQQEDSAVYLCASSLGTGHENDGYTFGSGTRLTVV.

This clone was found once. This chain uses TRBV4-2 with TRBJ1-2; D is undetermined. The germline CDR1 and CDR2 sequences are LGHNA and YNFKEQ. This CDR3 contains 14 residues. V lost 0 bases and J lost 5, with 10 bases in between. The CDR3 region has the DNA TGTGCCAGCAGCCAAGAGGCCCTTCCTTATGGCTACACCTTC. Its protein product is CASSQEALPYGYTF.

This chain joins TRBV4-1 and TRBJ1-4; 8 positions match TRBD1. Germline CDR1 is MGHRA and CDR2 is YSYEKL. With V trimmed by 4 bases and J by 3 bases, 13 bases remained unmatched. The CDR3 runs 18 residues. CDR3 region: CASSPGTGPKVANEKLFF. DNA of the CDR3: TGCGCCAGCAGCCCCGGGACAGGACCAAAAGTAGCTAATGAAAAACTGTTTTTT.

A few counts support this clone. The chain uses TRBV10-3 and TRBJ2-7, with D possibly matching TRBD1 (6 bases). Looked up from germline, CDR1 is ENHRY and CDR2 is SYGVKD. V lost 1 base and J 5 bases, leaving 12 bases between the germline ends. The CDR3 extends over 14 amino acids. The CDR3 sequence: CAISEFGQGNEQYF. DNA of the CDR3: TGTGCCATCAGTGAGTTTGGGCAGGGGAACGAGCAGTACTTC.

V gene TRBV2 combines with J gene TRBJ2-1; D possibly corresponds to TRBD2 (5 bases). Germline lookup yields CDR1 SNHLY and CDR2 FYNNEI. V was clipped by 3 bases and J by 0 bases, with 12 bases between them. The CDR3 extends over 16 amino acids. The CDR3, as DNA: TGTGCCAGCAGTGAGTCGGGGTTGAGCTCCTACAATGAGCAGTTCTTC. Translated: CASSESGLSSYNEQFF. Combining the CDR3 with reference TRBV2 and TRBJ2-1 gives the whole variable domain EPEVTQTPSHQVTQMGQEVILRCVPISNHLYFYWYRQILGQKVEFLVSFYNNEISEKSEIFDDQFSVERPDGSNFTLKIRSTKLEDSAMYFCASSESGLSSYNEQFFGPGTRLTVL.

This clone was counted a few times. The chain links TRBV5-8 to TRBJ2-1; D ambiguous. The CDR3 contains 14 residues. Trimming took off 2 bases at V and 6 bases at J, with 12 bases between the two ends. CDR1 SGHTS and CDR2 YDEGEE come from the germline V gene. For the CDR3, the DNA is TGTGCCAGCAGCTTCGCCCCTCATAGCAATGAGCAGTTCTTC. It encodes CASSFAPHSNEQFF.

The chain recombines TRBV7-6 with TRBJ2-7, with 10 bases lining up with TRBD1. Trimming took 5 bases from V and 4 from J; bases not matched to a gene: 8. From germline, CDR1 is SGHVS and CDR2 FNYEAQ. This CDR3 is built from 15 residues. The CDR3 loop reads CASSPRTGGWYEQYF. CDR3 bases: TGTGCCAGCAGCCCCCGGACAGGGGGGTGGTACGAGCAGTACTTC. Using reference TRBV7-6 and TRBJ2-7 for the parts outside the CDR3, the full variable domain is GAGVSQSPRYKVTKRGQDVALRCDPISGHVSLYWYRQALGQGPEFLTYFNYEAQQDKSGLPNDRFSAERPEGSISTLTIQRTEQRDSAMYRCASSPRTGGWYEQYFGPGTRLTVT.

The gene calls are TRBV5-1 and TRBJ1-1, with D tentatively TRBD1 (5 bases). The CDR3 covers 14 residues. The V gene lost 3 bases and the J gene lost 1 base, with 10 bases spanning the gap. Germline CDR1 SGHRS, CDR2 YFSETQ. CDR3 sequence: CASSSGTANTEAFF. CDR3 sequence (DNA): TGCGCCAGCAGCTCAGGGACGGCGAACACTGAAGCTTTCTTT.

This clone has just a few counts. The chain has TRBV2 and TRBJ2-1; D unclear. The V end was cut by 10 bases, the J end by 3 bases, with 7 bases between. From germline, CDR1 is SNHLY and CDR2 FYNNEI. The CDR3 is 11 residues long. The CDR3 DNA reads TGTGCCACTGAGAACTACAATGAGCAGTTCTTC. This translates into CATENYNEQFF.

The V and J genes are TRBV29-1 and TRBJ2-7; D tentatively fits TRBD1 or TRBD2 (5 bases each). Per the germline V gene, CDR1 is SQVTM and CDR2 is ANQGSEA. There are 12 residues in the CDR3. V lost 5 bases and J 2 bases, leaving 10 bases between the germline ends. CDR3 amino acids: CSVRDGPYEQYF. The DNA for the CDR3 is TGCAGCGTTCGGGACGGACCCTACGAGCAGTACTTC.

This clone was counted a few times. This chain connects TRBV7-2 to TRBJ1-3; 8 bases match TRBD1. There are 15 residues in the CDR3. V lost 2 bases to trimming and J lost 4 bases; unmatched junction nucleotides: 4. Germline V CDR1 and CDR2: SGHTA, FQGNSA. CDR3 protein: CASSLQGALGNTIYF. CDR3 in DNA: TGTGCCAGCAGCTTACAGGGGGCGCTGGGAAACACCATATATTTT.

V usage is TRBV9 and J usage is TRBJ2-1; maybe TRBD1 (5 bases). The CDR3 has 15 residues. The V and J ends lost 4 bases and 5 bases respectively, with 16 bases between them. The V gene's germline CDR1 is SGDLS and CDR2 YYNGEE. CDR3 DNA sequence: TGTGCCAGCAGCCCATTGTATTGGGGCCACAATGAGCAGTTCTTC. This codes for CASSPLYWGHNEQFF.